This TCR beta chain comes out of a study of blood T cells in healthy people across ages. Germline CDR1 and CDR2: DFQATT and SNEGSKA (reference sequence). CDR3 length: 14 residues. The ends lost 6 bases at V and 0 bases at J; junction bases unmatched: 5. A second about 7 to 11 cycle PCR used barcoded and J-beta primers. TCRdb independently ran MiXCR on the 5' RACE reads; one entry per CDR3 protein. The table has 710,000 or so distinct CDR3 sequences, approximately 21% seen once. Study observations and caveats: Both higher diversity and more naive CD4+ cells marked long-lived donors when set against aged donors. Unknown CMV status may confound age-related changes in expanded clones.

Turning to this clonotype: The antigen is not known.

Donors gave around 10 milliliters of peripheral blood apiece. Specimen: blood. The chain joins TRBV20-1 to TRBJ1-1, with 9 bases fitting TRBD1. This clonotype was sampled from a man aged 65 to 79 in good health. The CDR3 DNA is TGCAGTGCCATAAACAGGGGGCTGAACACTGAAGCTTTCTTT. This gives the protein CSAINRGLNTEAFF.